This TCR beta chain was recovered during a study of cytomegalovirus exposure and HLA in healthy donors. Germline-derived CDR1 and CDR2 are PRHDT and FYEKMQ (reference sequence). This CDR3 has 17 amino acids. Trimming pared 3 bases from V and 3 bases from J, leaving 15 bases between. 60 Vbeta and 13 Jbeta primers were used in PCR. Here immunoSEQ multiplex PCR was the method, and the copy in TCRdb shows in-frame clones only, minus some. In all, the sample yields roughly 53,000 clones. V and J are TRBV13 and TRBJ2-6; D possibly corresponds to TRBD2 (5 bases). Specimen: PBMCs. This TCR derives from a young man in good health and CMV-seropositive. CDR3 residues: CASSFFEGSRGANVLTF. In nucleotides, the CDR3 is TGTGCCAGCAGCTTTTTCGAGGGAAGCCGTGGGGCCAACGTCCTGACTTTC.